These 28 T cell receptor beta chains were all obtained from the same sample, sequenced in a study of blood T cell repertoires in COVID-19. Measured with immunoSEQ multiplex PCR; TCRdb has only the in-frame clones, and not every one. Of about 140,000 clones in the sample, roughly four fifths were seen once. The specimen was peripheral blood. Receptors originate from a woman over 75 in a cohort sampled during active or convalescent COVID-19.

This clone is a singleton in its sample. The V gene is TRBV7-2, the J gene TRBJ2-5; TRBD2 matches 8 bases. Germline CDR1 is SGHTA and CDR2 is FQGNSA. V trimming: 1 base; J trimming: 4 bases; junction bases outside the gene matches: 8. The CDR3 is 16 amino acids. The DNA for the CDR3 is TGTGCCAGCAGCTTAGGGTTCGGCGCGGGGGGAGAGACCCAGTACTTC. Its translation: CASSLGFGAGGETQYF. Full variable domain (remainder filled in from reference TRBV7-2 and TRBJ2-5): GAGVSQSPSNKVTEKGKDVELRCDPISGHTALYWYRQSLGQGLEFLIYFQGNSAPDKSGLPSDRFSAERTGGSVSTLTIQRTQQEDSAVYLCASSLGFGAGGETQYFGPGTRLLVL.

The rearrangement links TRBV5-1 to TRBJ1-2, with 7 nucleotides matching TRBD1. V shed 3 bases, J shed 8 bases, and the junction held 4 bases outside the gene matches. Germline V gene lookup returns CDR1 SGHRS and CDR2 YFSETQ. The CDR3 has 12 amino acids. CDR3 sequence (DNA): TGCGCCAGCAGCTGGGGGACAGAGGGCTACACCTTC. Amino acids: CASSWGTEGYTF. Combining the CDR3 with reference TRBV5-1 and TRBJ1-2 gives the whole variable domain KAGVTQTPRYLIKTRGQQVTLSCSPISGHRSVSWYQQTPGQGLQFLFEYFSETQRNKGNFPGRFSGRQFSNSRSEMNVSTLELGDSALYLCASSWGTEGYTFGSGTRLTVV.

The V and J genes are TRBV5-1 and TRBJ2-1, with a weak D call TRBD1 (5 bases). This CDR3 has 14 amino acids. The V gene's germline CDR1 is SGHRS and CDR2 YFSETQ. V shed 0 bases and J shed 8 bases, with 12 bases lying between them. In DNA form, the CDR3 reads TGCGCCAGCAGCTTGGGGTCAGGGTGGGATGAGCAGTTCTTC. As protein: CASSLGSGWDEQFF.

The chain combines TRBV4-3 with TRBJ2-3; D ambiguous. The CDR3 runs to 12 residues. V lost 2 bases, J lost 6 bases, and 6 bases lay in between. The germline V gene has CDR1 LGHNA and CDR2 YSLEER. The CDR3 coding sequence is TGCGCCAGCAGCCAATCCAGGGATACGCAGTATTTT. Translated: CASSQSRDTQYF.

The chain employs TRBV6-2 or TRBV6-3 and TRBJ2-1; TRBD2 matches 9 bases. CDR1 is MNHEY and CDR2 is SVGEGT in the germline V gene. The CDR3 consists of 13 residues. Losses at the gene ends were 6 bases for V and 10 bases for J; bases not matched to a gene: 7. The CDR3 loop is CASSHSGRSEQFF. CDR3 in DNA: TGTGCCAGCAGCCATAGCGGGAGAAGCGAGCAGTTCTTC.

This CDR3 is CASSLDPSGGELFF. The CDR3 DNA is TGTGCCAGCAGCTTAGACCCTAGTGGGGGGGAGCTGTTTTTT. This chain uses TRBV7-2 with TRBJ2-2; D unclear. V was trimmed by 1 base and J by 8 bases, leaving 11 bases between them. The CDR3 is made up of 14 amino acids. Germline CDR1 and CDR2: SGHTA and FQGNSA.

The table lists this clone with a count of one. CDR3 sequence reads: CASSLAKIGNRGGIEQFF. The CDR3 nucleotides are TGTGCCAGCAGCTTGGCCAAAATCGGGAACAGGGGAGGCATTGAGCAGTTCTTC. The gene calls are TRBV5-4 and TRBJ2-1; D is possibly TRBD1 (7 bases). Trimming left V 0 bases short and J 9 bases short, with 25 bases between. The CDR3 is 18 amino acids. Germline V lookup: CDR1 SGHNT, CDR2 YYREEE (reference sequence). Filled out from reference TRBV5-4 and TRBJ2-1, the complete variable domain reads ETGVTQSPTHLIKTRGQQVTLRCSSQSGHNTVSWYQQALGQGPQFIFQYYREEENGRGNFPPRFSGLQFPNYSSELNVNALELDDSALYLCASSLAKIGNRGGIEQFFGPGTRLTVL.

The V gene is TRBV6-5, the J gene TRBJ2-5; D perhaps matches TRBD2 (6 bases). Trimming left V 0 bases short and J 2 bases short, with 13 bases between. Per the germline V gene, CDR1 is MNHEY and CDR2 is SVGAGI. The CDR3 is 16 residues long. The CDR3 loop reads CASSYSRAGRQETQYF. DNA for the CDR3: TGTGCCAGCAGTTACTCTCGGGCAGGGAGGCAAGAGACCCAGTACTTC.

The rearrangement links TRBV28 to TRBJ2-7, with a possible D match to TRBD1 (6 bases). Germline CDR1 and CDR2: MDHEN and SYDVKM. The CDR3 has 16 amino acids. The V and J ends lost 3 bases and 4 bases respectively, with 19 bases between them. This CDR3 is CASSFGTLGGGYEQYF. CDR3 bases: TGTGCCAGCAGTTTTGGGACACTCGGTGGGGGTTACGAGCAGTACTTC.

The chain combines TRBV20-1 with TRBJ1-2; D not resolved. The CDR3 covers 11 residues. The germline V and J ends were trimmed by 6 bases and 4 bases, with 9 bases remaining between them. Germline V gene lookup returns CDR1 DFQATT and CDR2 SNEGSKA (reference sequence). The CDR3 DNA follows: TGCAGTGCCCCGACAACCTATGGCTACACCTTC. It specifies CSAPTTYGYTF.

The chain carries TRBV29-1 and TRBJ2-3; TRBD1 is a possible D gene (6 bases). The V gene's germline CDR1 is SQVTM and CDR2 ANQGSEA. The ends were cut back, 0 bases at V and 6 bases at J, with 16 bases in the middle. The CDR3 is made up of 15 amino acids. CDR3 bases: TGCAGCGTTGAAGATACTGGGGGCGGCATCGATACGCAGTATTTT. Its protein product is CSVEDTGGGIDTQYF.

The V and J genes are TRBV2 and TRBJ1-5; 11 bases line up with TRBD1. Germline-derived CDR1 and CDR2 are SNHLY and FYNNEI. This CDR3 comprises 13 residues. V was pared by 5 bases and J by 11 bases, with 5 bases of the junction left unmatched. The CDR3 nucleotides are TGTGCCAGCAGTCCGGGACAGGGGGATGCCCAGCATTTT. It encodes CASSPGQGDAQHF.

The genes are TRBV18 and TRBJ2-3; unclear D gene. The germline gives CDR1 KGHSH, CDR2 LQKENI. The CDR3 covers 13 residues. V was pared by 3 bases and J by 6 bases, with 10 bases between. This CDR3 reads CASSPWASDTQYF. In DNA form, the CDR3 reads TGTGCCAGCTCACCTTGGGCCTCCGATACGCAGTATTTT.

The chain uses TRBV14 and TRBJ1-2, with a tentative D call TRBD1 (5 bases). Germline CDR1 and CDR2: SGHDN and FVKESK. The CDR3 extends over 14 amino acids. Trimming removed 2 bases from V and 7 bases from J, with 14 bases in between. CDR3 sequence (DNA): TGTGCCAGCAGCCAACGGACCCTGGGGGGTGGCTACACCTTC. Amino acids: CASSQRTLGGGYTF.

V is TRBV3-1 (or the pseudogene TRBV3-2) and J is TRBJ1-2; 7 bases match TRBD1. The CDR3 contains 13 residues. Losses at the gene ends were 1 base for V and 6 bases for J; bases not matched to a gene: 2. Germline-derived CDR1 and CDR2 are LGHDT and YNNKEL (reference sequence). The CDR3 loop is CASSQGGTDGYTF. CDR3 in DNA: TGTGCCAGCAGCCAAGGCGGGACAGATGGCTACACCTTC.

The chain uses TRBV7-2 and TRBJ2-7; TRBD2 aligns across 10 bases. Germline CDR1 SGHTA, CDR2 FQGNSA. Trimming took 2 bases from V and 4 from J; bases not matched to a gene: 5. The CDR3 spans 15 residues. The CDR3 region is CASSLLLAGAYEQYF. CDR3 bases: TGTGCCAGCAGCTTATTGCTAGCGGGGGCGTACGAGCAGTACTTC.

This clone was seen once. The chain is built from TRBV3-1 (or the pseudogene TRBV3-2) and TRBJ2-2, with 13 bases matching TRBD2. Losses at the gene ends were 5 bases for V and 10 bases for J; bases not matched to a gene: 7. The CDR3 consists of 15 residues. CDR1 LGHDT and CDR2 YNNKEL come from the germline V gene (reference sequence). As DNA, the CDR3 is TGTGCCAGCAGCTCCACTAGCGGGGGGGCCCTGGAGCTGTTTTTT. Translated: CASSSTSGGALELFF.

This CDR3 reads CASSQPGPGVSYTF. The DNA of the CDR3 is TGTGCCAGCTCGCAACCGGGACCAGGGGTTAGCTACACCTTC. The chain links TRBV18 to TRBJ1-2; D perhaps matches TRBD1 (6 bases). Trimming removed 6 bases at V and 9 bases at J, with 20 bases between. The V gene's germline CDR1 is KGHSH and CDR2 LQKENI. There are 14 residues in the CDR3.

J is TRBJ2-7 and V is TRBV7-3, with 7 bases identical to TRBD2. Germline trimming cut 5 bases from V and 5 bases from J; bases unmatched to any gene: 6. The CDR3 totals 13 residues. Germline loops: CDR1 SGHTA, CDR2 FQGTGA. CDR3 sequence: CASSPWGGNEQYF. In DNA form, the CDR3 reads TGTGCCAGCAGCCCGTGGGGGGGGAACGAGCAGTACTTC.

The table lists this clone with a few counts. V gene TRBV5-1 combines with J gene TRBJ2-1; D gene ambiguous. Germline-derived CDR1 and CDR2 are SGHRS and YFSETQ. CDR3 length equals 15 residues. V lost 3 bases, J lost 3 bases, and 13 bases lay in between. This CDR3 reads CASSSLAANYNEQFF. In DNA form, the CDR3 reads TGCGCCAGCAGCTCCCTGGCGGCTAACTACAATGAGCAGTTCTTC.

This rearrangement joins TRBV7-8 to TRBJ2-2; TRBD2 matches at 12 bases. There are 18 residues in the CDR3. With 5 bases clipped from V and 4 bases from J, the junction kept 11 bases outside the gene matches. Germline V gene data show CDR1 as SGHVS and CDR2 as FQNEAQ. As DNA, the CDR3 is TGTGCCAGCAGCCGCCTAGCGGGGGGGCCCCTAAGCACCGGGGAGCTGTTTTTT. It translates to CASSRLAGGPLSTGELFF.

The CDR3 region is CASSQDWTGMNTEAFF. The CDR3 DNA sequence: TGCGCCAGCAGCCAAGATTGGACGGGAATGAACACTGAAGCTTTCTTT. This rearrangement joins TRBV4-3 to TRBJ1-1; D gene unclear. The CDR3 has 16 residues. CDR1 and CDR2 from the germline V gene are LGHNA and YSLEER. With 0 bases removed from V and 0 bases from J, the gap between germline ends came to 11 bases.

V gene TRBV7-2 combines with J gene TRBJ1-1, with D hard to call. Deletions cut 1 base from V and 11 bases from J, with 11 bases between. There are 12 residues in the CDR3. The V gene's germline CDR1 is SGHTA and CDR2 FQGNSA. The CDR3: CASSLVFEAAFF. The CDR3 coding sequence is TGTGCCAGCAGCTTAGTTTTTGAGGCGGCTTTCTTT.

V gene TRBV3-1 (or the pseudogene TRBV3-2) combines with J gene TRBJ1-6, with 9 bases identical to TRBD1. This CDR3 has 17 residues. The germline V gene has CDR1 LGHDT and CDR2 YNNKEL (reference sequence). Trimming took 4 bases from V and 2 from J; bases not matched to a gene: 6. In nucleotides, the CDR3 is TGTGCCAGCAGCCCGACAGGGGGACGGACCTATAATTCACCCCTCCACTTT. It codes for CASSPTGGRTYNSPLHF.

The table lists this clone with a count of one. The chain has TRBV2 and TRBJ1-4; D remains ambiguous. This CDR3 spans 15 amino acids. V was cut by 7 bases and J by 1 base, with 13 bases left in between. Germline values: CDR1 SNHLY, CDR2 FYNNEI. The CDR3 DNA reads as TGTGCCAGCACCGCGGCTCGGTTAACTAATGAAAAACTGTTTTTT. Residues: CASTAARLTNEKLFF.

The V call is TRBV24-1, the J call TRBJ2-1, with no clear D. The V gene lost 5 bases and the J gene lost 5 bases, with 9 bases spanning the gap. The CDR3 extends over 13 amino acids. Germline values: CDR1 KGHDR, CDR2 SFDVKD. The CDR3: CATSVGANNEQFF. The DNA for the CDR3 is TGTGCCACCAGTGTAGGAGCAAACAATGAGCAGTTCTTC.

This clone was seen a handful of times. The chain recombines TRBV12-3 or TRBV12-4 with TRBJ1-1; D not certain. The CDR3 has 11 residues. Trimming took 7 bases from V and 6 from J, leaving 9 bases between them. CDR3 sequence (DNA): TGTGCCAGCACCGCACTTCCTGAAGCTTTCTTT. Translating gives CASTALPEAFF.

This chain uses TRBV10-3 with TRBJ2-1; 11 bases are a match to TRBD2. The CDR3 extends over 15 amino acids. Germline V gene sequence: CDR1 ENHRY, CDR2 SYGVKD. The J segment lost 6 bases and the V segment lost 4 bases, leaving 5 bases of the junction unmatched. The chain's CDR3 is CAISAPTSGANEQFF. The CDR3 bases are TGTGCCATCAGTGCTCCGACTAGCGGGGCCAATGAGCAGTTCTTC.